Below are 25 T cell receptor beta chains sequenced from a single sample in a study of cytomegalovirus exposure and HLA in healthy donors. In the PCR, 60 Vbeta and 13 Jbeta primers were used. Assay used: immunoSEQ multiplex PCR; TCRdb lists only in-frame clones, some missing. Its table records some 110,000 clones. Sequencing input: PBMCs. These receptors all come from a man between 18 and 35 years old in good health and CMV-seronegative.

The chain recombines TRBV30 with TRBJ1-5, with TRBD1 matching over 7 bases. Trimming took 1 base from V and 4 from J; bases not matched to a gene: 1. The germline V gene has CDR1 GTSNPN and CDR2 SVGIG (reference sequence). This CDR3 region has 13 residues. As DNA, the CDR3 is TGTGCCTGGAGTGACAGGGGAAATCAGCCCCAGCATTTT. Amino acid sequence: CAWSDRGNQPQHF. The variable domain in full, with the rest retrieved from reference TRBV30 and TRBJ1-5, is SQTIHQWPATLVQPVGSPLSLECTVEGTSNPNLYWYRQAAGRGLQLLFYSVGIGQISSEVPQNLSASRPQDRQFILSSKKLLLSDSGFYLCAWSDRGNQPQHFGDGTRLSIL.

The V gene is TRBV27, the J gene TRBJ2-3; D may be TRBD2 (6 bases). CDR3 length equals 13 residues. Germline V gene lookup returns CDR1 MNHEY and CDR2 SMNVEV (reference sequence). V was cut by 6 bases and J by 5 bases, with 12 bases left in between. The CDR3: CASRRDSLDTQYF. CDR3 coding DNA: TGTGCCAGCAGGCGGGACTCCCTAGATACGCAGTATTTT.

The rearrangement joins TRBV25-1 to TRBJ2-5, with a possible D match to TRBD1 (5 bases). This CDR3 has 14 residues. The germline V gene encodes CDR1 MGHDK and CDR2 SYGVNS. V was pared by 3 bases and J by 5 bases, with 13 bases between. The CDR3 DNA reads as TGTGCCAGCAGTGATCCTAGACAGATTGAGACCCAGTACTTC. Its translation: CASSDPRQIETQYF.

The chain recombines TRBV9 with TRBJ1-6; a possible D gene is TRBD1 (5 bases). The CDR3 runs 14 residues. CDR1 is SGDLS and CDR2 is YYNGEE in the germline V gene. V lost 0 bases to trimming and J lost 6 bases, with 7 bases between them. CDR3 sequence: CASSVVGGNSPLHF. CDR3 nucleotides: TGTGCCAGCAGCGTAGTGGGGGGTAATTCACCCCTCCACTTT.

The chain has TRBV18 and TRBJ1-1; D is perhaps TRBD1 (6 bases). Looked up from germline, CDR1 is KGHSH and CDR2 is LQKENI. This CDR3 is 14 amino acids long. Trimming shortened V by 3 bases and J by 1 base, and 9 bases separated the two germline ends. The CDR3 protein is CASSPLDRNTEAFF. In DNA, the CDR3 is TGTGCCAGCTCACCCTTGGACAGGAACACTGAAGCTTTCTTT.

This chain links TRBV19 with TRBJ2-5, with D possibly matching TRBD2 (6 bases). Germline V CDR1 and CDR2: LNHDA, SQIVND (reference sequence). This CDR3 has 16 amino acids. Trimming left V 3 bases short and J 1 base short, with 15 bases between. CDR3 residues: CASSILYRDFQETQYF. The DNA of the CDR3 is TGTGCCAGTAGTATTTTGTATCGGGACTTCCAAGAGACCCAGTACTTC.

The chain's CDR3 is CASSRDREIEQYF. In DNA form, the CDR3 reads TGCGCCAGCAGCCGGGACAGGGAAATTGAGCAGTACTTC. The chain carries TRBV5-1 and TRBJ2-7; 9 bases agree with TRBD1. This CDR3 region has 13 residues. Per the germline V gene, CDR1 is SGHRS and CDR2 is YFSETQ. With V trimmed by 4 bases and J by 7 bases, 6 bases remained unmatched.

This chain uses TRBV4-1 with TRBJ1-4; a weak D match, TRBD1 (5 bases). Per the germline V gene, CDR1 is MGHRA and CDR2 is YSYEKL. Deletions cut 2 bases from V and 0 bases from J, with 7 bases between. This CDR3 contains 15 residues. The CDR3: CASSQQGATNEKLFF. The CDR3 coding sequence is TGCGCCAGCAGCCAACAGGGTGCAACTAATGAAAAACTGTTTTTT.

In DNA, the CDR3 is TGTGCCAGTAGTATCAAGAAGCCCGGTGAAAAACTGTTTTTT. Translation: CASSIKKPGEKLFF. The genes are TRBV19 and TRBJ1-4, with no clear D. Germline V CDR1 and CDR2: LNHDA, SQIVND (reference sequence). V shed 3 bases and J shed 7 bases, with 12 bases lying between them. This CDR3 has 14 residues.

This chain uses TRBV19 with TRBJ2-5, with D tentatively TRBD1 (6 bases). Trimming took off 5 bases at V and 4 bases at J, with 11 bases between the two ends. The CDR3 sequence is 13 residues long. Germline V gives CDR1 LNHDA, CDR2 SQIVND (reference sequence). The CDR3: CASSEGVGETQYF. The CDR3 nucleotides are TGTGCCAGTAGTGAGGGGGTAGGAGAGACCCAGTACTTC.

V gene TRBV5-6 combines with J gene TRBJ2-5; 8 nucleotides line up with TRBD2. V dropped 1 base and J dropped 5; count of bases not matched to a gene: 7. Germline CDR1 is SGHDT and CDR2 is YYEEEE. The CDR3 has 15 residues. The CDR3 protein is CASSLFLSGGETQYF. DNA for the CDR3: TGTGCCAGCAGCTTGTTTCTATCGGGGGGGGAGACCCAGTACTTC.

The chain employs TRBV27 and TRBJ2-1, with a weak D call TRBD1 (6 bases). The germline V gene encodes CDR1 MNHEY and CDR2 SMNVEV (reference sequence). V was clipped by 3 bases and J by 1 base, with 7 bases between them. CDR3 size: 14 residues. As DNA, the CDR3 is TGTGCCAGCAGTTTTGACAGGTCCTACAATGAGCAGTTCTTC. This codes for CASSFDRSYNEQFF.

This chain joins TRBV5-1 and TRBJ1-4; D unresolved. Per germline, CDR1 SGHRS and CDR2 YFSETQ. CDR3 length equals 11 residues. V was pared by 3 bases and J by 6 bases, with 3 bases between. This CDR3 is CASSSDEKLFF. CDR3 DNA sequence: TGCGCCAGCAGCTCGGATGAAAAACTGTTTTTT. The full variable domain, rest sourced from reference TRBV5-1 and TRBJ1-4, is KAGVTQTPRYLIKTRGQQVTLSCSPISGHRSVSWYQQTPGQGLQFLFEYFSETQRNKGNFPGRFSGRQFSNSRSEMNVSTLELGDSALYLCASSSDEKLFFGSGTQLSVL.

The V and J genes are TRBV5-1 and TRBJ2-6; possible D gene TRBD2, 7 bases. Germline-derived CDR1 and CDR2 are SGHRS and YFSETQ. The CDR3 loop spans 17 amino acids. The V and J ends lost 0 bases and 4 bases respectively, with 14 bases between them. This CDR3 reads CASSLAGGGLGANVLTF. Written as DNA, the CDR3 is TGCGCCAGCAGCTTGGCGGGGGGCGGATTGGGGGCCAACGTCCTGACTTTC.

The CDR3 loop reads CASSWGGSGQYF. For the CDR3, the DNA is TGTGCCAGCAGCTGGGGGGGATCCGGACAGTATTTT. The V gene is TRBV11-2, the J gene TRBJ2-3; 7 bases fit TRBD2. V lost 4 bases to trimming and J lost 12 bases; unmatched junction nucleotides: 7. The CDR3 runs to 12 residues. Germline CDR1 reads SGHAT; CDR2 reads FQNNGV.

The chain combines TRBV6-6 with TRBJ2-1; D is possibly TRBD2 (5 bases). Germline assignment: CDR1 MNHNY and CDR2 SVGAGI (reference sequence). The CDR3 is 15 amino acids. Trimming took off 5 bases at V and 4 bases at J, with 15 bases between the two ends. CDR3 sequence: CASSPDWGDYNEQFF. Written as DNA, the CDR3 is TGTGCCAGCAGTCCAGACTGGGGAGATTACAATGAGCAGTTCTTC.

The rearrangement links TRBV4-1 to TRBJ2-1; D possibly corresponds to TRBD1 (7 bases). Germline loops: CDR1 MGHRA, CDR2 YSYEKL. The germline V and J ends were trimmed by 2 bases and 3 bases, with 14 bases remaining between them. The CDR3 spans 16 residues. The chain's CDR3 is CASSQPAGQSYNEQFF. The DNA of the CDR3 is TGCGCCAGCAGCCAACCCGCGGGACAGAGCTACAATGAGCAGTTCTTC.

This rearrangement joins TRBV9 to TRBJ2-7; TRBD2 agrees at 7 bases. The junction had 10 bases not matched to a gene; V was cut back by 3 bases and J by 4 bases. This CDR3 has 15 residues. Germline CDR1 reads SGDLS; CDR2 reads YYNGEE. In DNA form, the CDR3 reads TGTGCCAGCAGCGAAGGACTAGTCAGTGATTACGAGCAGTACTTC. This sequence encodes CASSEGLVSDYEQYF.

The chain joins TRBV29-1 to TRBJ2-1; TRBD1 might be the D (5 bases). V was trimmed by 8 bases and J by 6 bases, leaving 14 bases between them. The CDR3 contains 12 residues. Germline V gene sequence: CDR1 SQVTM, CDR2 ANQGSEA. The CDR3 DNA follows: TGCAGCTCCCTAGGGGTCGGCAATGAGCAGTTCTTC. This codes for CSSLGVGNEQFF.

Comments on this clone: The junction departs from the called germline gene at one end, perhaps through a read error. The DNA of the CDR3 is TGTACCAGCAGCCCTACAGGGGGGAGCGGCTACACCTTC. It encodes CTSSPTGGSGYTF. The chain combines TRBV27 with TRBJ1-2; 8 positions agree with TRBD1. Per germline, CDR1 MNHEY and CDR2 SMNVEV (reference sequence). This CDR3 comprises 13 residues.

The V gene is TRBV30, the J gene TRBJ2-5; D remains ambiguous. The V end lost 1 base, the J end lost 3 bases, and 3 bases lay between the germline ends. The CDR3 is 11 amino acids. Per germline, CDR1 GTSNPN and CDR2 SVGIG (reference sequence). This CDR3 is CAWSAKETQYF. The CDR3 DNA follows: TGTGCCTGGAGTGCAAAAGAGACCCAGTACTTC.

The rearrangement uses TRBV7-2 and TRBJ2-7; 11 bases fit TRBD1. V gave up 5 bases and J gave up 4 bases; unmatched junction bases: 7. Germline loops: CDR1 SGHTA, CDR2 FQGNSA. This CDR3 region has 15 residues. Here the CDR3 DNA reads TGTGCCAGCAGCCTCATTGGACAGGGGGCTTACGAGCAGTACTTC. It translates to CASSLIGQGAYEQYF.

The rearrangement uses TRBV28 and TRBJ2-3; D might be TRBD2 (5 bases). V gave up 11 bases and J gave up 0 bases, with 15 bases separating them. Germline values: CDR1 MDHEN, CDR2 SYDVKM. CDR3 size: 14 residues. The chain's CDR3 is CAHGVAPSTDTQYF. CDR3 nucleotides: TGTGCCCACGGGGTAGCGCCTAGCACAGATACGCAGTATTTT. Full variable domain (remainder filled in from reference TRBV28 and TRBJ2-3): DVKVTQSSRYLVKRTGEKVFLECVQDMDHENMFWYRQDPGLGLRLIYFSYDVKMKEKGDIPEGYSVSREKKERFSLILESASTNQTSMYLCAHGVAPSTDTQYFGPGTRLTVL.

J is TRBJ2-2 and V is TRBV19; 7 positions agree with TRBD2. This CDR3 contains 15 residues. Germline V gene lookup returns CDR1 LNHDA and CDR2 SQIVND (reference sequence). V lost 4 bases and J lost 0; bases outside the gene matches: 2. The DNA of the CDR3 is TGTGCCAGTAGTAGGGCGGGAGCGAACACCGGGGAGCTGTTTTTT. It encodes CASSRAGANTGELFF. The full variable domain, its missing parts supplied by reference TRBV19 and TRBJ2-2, is DGGITQSPKYLFRKEGQNVTLSCEQNLNHDAMYWYRQDPGQGLRLIYYSQIVNDFQKGDIAEGYSVSREKKESFPLTVTSAQKNPTAFYLCASSRAGANTGELFFGEGSRLTVL.

The chain is built from TRBV2 and TRBJ1-2, with no clear D. Germline V lookup: CDR1 SNHLY, CDR2 FYNNEI. The CDR3 is 16 residues long. V lost 0 bases and J lost 3, with 14 bases in between. The CDR3 DNA sequence: TGTGCCAGCAGTGAAGCGCTTGTGGACTTGGACTATGGCTACACCTTC. This translates into CASSEALVDLDYGYTF.